This T cell receptor beta chain appears in the sequencing data of a study of cytomegalovirus exposure and HLA in healthy donors (dated by TCRdb to 2017 to 2019). In terms of the full investigation: A later analysis indicated that the 110 or so validation repertoires were generated on the platform also employed for the approximately 690 repertoires of the first cohort. The study aimed to test whether signatures of past pathogen exposure could be identified by cataloging public T cell receptors. A separate validation cohort of 100 to 150 different subjects was used in addition to the roughly 720-subject first cohort. To predict cytomegalovirus infection status, the study brought together high-throughput TCR immunosequencing, statistical association of individual TCRs with disease status, and machine learning.

The junction shows trimming of 5 bases on V and 2 bases on J, plus 19 bases between the germline ends. The CDR3 numbers 16 residues from cysteine through phenylalanine. CDR3 DNA is the only sequence kept; it has 48 bases, read in frame from the first base. The CDR1 and CDR2 encoded by the germline V gene are MDHEN and SYDVKM. Separate from the approximately 700-subject first cohort, the validation cohort of around 130 subjects was the group to which the donors belonged. Concerning this clone: Its antigen is unknown. It has no much larger one-base neighbor in the sample; base qualities were not kept. The sample has other DNA sequences that encode this CDR3 too.

The library was obtained by the immunoSEQ multiplex PCR assay. The source study handled its data this way. A statistical classification framework was developed to diagnose cytomegalovirus status using the catalog of TCR beta chain sequences. TCRdb retrieved this table from immuneACCESS and kept in-frame rearrangements only. Not all clones are present; in checked studies, unresolved V genes account for under half, and no reason is known for the remainder. V and J calls plus clone size are reproduced from that table; the DNA served to infer D and trimming. The sample profile shows about 49,000 clones; 92% of them were found once. Approximately 1.5% of the sample goes to the ten largest clones. The paper's findings and limits, for the study overall: In vitro tests confirmed that a few of the cytomegalovirus-associated TCR beta chains recognize cytomegalovirus antigens. A later analysis found that TCRs clustered in the first cohort also tended to co-occur in the roughly 120 validation repertoires, with 90% to 95% of cluster scores above 0. Most TCR sequences were seen in very few donors, while some public TCRs were found in many individuals. According to the authors, the approach could potentially be generalized to other disease states and immunological phenotypes. The validation cohort had no HLA typing available for a later analysis, so co-occurrence within that cohort was assessed over all 120 repertoires. The classifier was reported to diagnose cytomegalovirus status with high specificity and sensitivity in both the original cohort and the validation cohort. In the study, approximately 160 TCR beta chains were listed as associated with cytomegalovirus.

This sequence originates from a man aged 18-30 years in good health and CMV-seronegative. The chain employs TRBV28 and TRBJ2-7; TRBD2 is a weak D gene call, 7 bases matching. The sequenced material came from PBMCs. The CDR3: CASSRSSGEGAYEQYF. At the DNA level, the sequence is TGTGCCAGCAGTCGGTCCTCAGGGGAGGGGGCCTACGAGCAGTACTTC.